The 27 T cell receptor beta chains below come from one sample, sequenced in a study of T cell responses to AZD1222 COVID-19 vaccine. Repertoires were generated with immunoSEQ multiplex PCR, while TCRdb's copy carries only in-frame clones and drops some. This table holds some 120,000 clones, just over 85% found once. Sequenced material: peripheral blood, taken on day 0 of MenACWY control vaccination. These receptors were collected from an adult in good health.

V gene TRBV11-3 combines with J gene TRBJ2-1; 8 bases are shared with TRBD1. CDR1 SGHNT and CDR2 YENEEA come from the germline V gene. The V gene end was trimmed by 4 bases and the J gene end by 5 bases; junction bases not matched to a gene: 4. This CDR3 comprises 14 residues. The CDR3 sequence is CASSSRTGHNEQFF. The CDR3 DNA reads TGTGCCAGCAGCTCCCGGACAGGGCACAATGAGCAGTTCTTC.

J is TRBJ1-4 and V is TRBV13, with TRBD1 as a possible D gene (5 bases). Germline CDR1 and CDR2: PRHDT and FYEKMQ (reference sequence). The CDR3 extends over 16 amino acids. Trimming removed 5 bases at V and 5 bases at J, with 18 bases between. The CDR3 is CASSLGVGGLNEKLFF. CDR3 sequence (DNA): TGTGCCAGCAGCCTGGGGGTGGGAGGATTAAATGAAAAACTGTTTTTT. Drawing the rest from reference TRBV13 and TRBJ1-4, the complete variable domain is AAGVIQSPRHLIKEKRETATLKCYPIPRHDTVYWYQQGPGQDPQFLISFYEKMQSDKGSIPDRFSAQQFSDYHSELNMSSLELGDSALYFCASSLGVGGLNEKLFFGSGTQLSVL.

V gene TRBV9 combines with J gene TRBJ1-3, with 11 bases matching TRBD1. The V and J ends lost 0 bases and 2 bases, in that order; junction bases with no gene match: 4. This CDR3 region has 17 residues. CDR1 and CDR2 (germline): SGDLS, YYNGEE. CDR3 loop: CASSVGSGQGAGNTIYF. CDR3 DNA: TGTGCCAGCAGCGTAGGGTCGGGACAGGGGGCTGGAAACACCATATATTTT.

This rearrangement joins TRBV7-9 to TRBJ2-2; D is perhaps TRBD2 (6 bases). This CDR3 spans 15 amino acids. CDR1 and CDR2 from the germline V gene are SEHNR and FQNEAQ (reference sequence). V lost 1 base, J lost 6 bases, and 12 bases lay in between. CDR3 DNA sequence: TGTGCCAGCAGCTTAGGGGCCGGAGGGGCCGGGGAGCTGTTTTTT. Translated: CASSLGAGGAGELFF.

For this clone: The same CDR3 also results from other DNA sequences found in this sample. This sequence joins TRBV28 and TRBJ1-5, with TRBD1 matching 8 bases. The junction had 7 bases not matched to a gene; V was cut back by 6 bases and J by 3 bases. The germline V gene has CDR1 MDHEN and CDR2 SYDVKM. The CDR3 has 15 residues. CDR3 nucleotides: TGTGCCAGCAGCTACGACAGGGGTTCCAATCAGCCCCAGCATTTT. Amino acids: CASSYDRGSNQPQHF.

The chain employs TRBV2 and TRBJ2-1; D is undetermined. Germline V gene lookup returns CDR1 SNHLY and CDR2 FYNNEI. The CDR3 is made up of 12 amino acids. The germline V and J ends were trimmed by 6 bases and 9 bases, with 12 bases remaining between them. This chain's CDR3 is CASSLVLPEQFF. CDR3 DNA: TGTGCCAGCAGCCTGGTTCTACCTGAGCAGTTCTTC.

This clone was picked up one time. The rearrangement uses TRBV3-1 (or the pseudogene TRBV3-2) and TRBJ2-2; 10 bases agree with TRBD2. CDR3 length: 18 residues. V lost 4 bases and J lost 7; bases outside the gene matches: 15. Germline V gene data show CDR1 as LGHDT and CDR2 as YNNKEL (reference sequence). The CDR3 sequence is CASSRPGSGRARSGELFF. CDR3 bases: TGTGCCAGCAGCCGGCCGGGCAGCGGGAGGGCCCGGAGCGGGGAGCTGTTTTTT.

The chain has TRBV29-1 and TRBJ1-1; D is perhaps TRBD1 (5 bases). The CDR3 has 12 residues. Trimming stripped 7 bases from V and 0 bases from J, with 9 bases between. The germline V gene encodes CDR1 SQVTM and CDR2 ANQGSEA. Here the CDR3 DNA reads TGCAGCGGCACAGGCATGAACACTGAAGCTTTCTTT. This codes for CSGTGMNTEAFF.

V is TRBV6-5 and J is TRBJ1-1, with D uncertain. The CDR3 is 14 residues long. Looked up from germline, CDR1 is MNHEY and CDR2 is SVGAGI. V lost 2 bases and J 3 bases, leaving 10 bases between the germline ends. The CDR3 reads CASSYRVRDTEAFF. In DNA form, the CDR3 reads TGTGCCAGCAGTTACAGGGTAAGGGACACTGAAGCTTTCTTT.

The rearrangement uses TRBV10-1 and TRBJ1-3; unclear D gene. CDR1 WNHNN and CDR2 SYGVQD come from the germline V gene (reference sequence). This CDR3 spans 14 amino acids. V was clipped by 6 bases and J by 1 base, with 10 bases between them. CDR3 sequence reads: CASSPDRSGNTIYF. Here the CDR3 DNA reads TGCGCCAGCAGCCCGGATCGTTCTGGAAACACCATATATTTT.

This clone was observed a few times. The V and J genes are TRBV7-2 and TRBJ2-5, with D maybe TRBD1 (6 bases). Germline CDR1 reads SGHTA; CDR2 reads FQGNSA. The CDR3 loop spans 18 amino acids. The V gene lost 5 bases and the J gene lost 6 bases, with 28 bases spanning the gap. The CDR3 loop reads CASSLHRGWTPRGKTQYF. In DNA, the CDR3 is TGTGCCAGCAGCCTCCATCGCGGATGGACTCCAAGGGGGAAGACCCAGTACTTC. Full variable domain (outside the CDR3, taken from reference TRBV7-2 and TRBJ2-5): GAGVSQSPSNKVTEKGKDVELRCDPISGHTALYWYRQSLGQGLEFLIYFQGNSAPDKSGLPSDRFSAERTGGSVSTLTIQRTQQEDSAVYLCASSLHRGWTPRGKTQYFGPGTRLLVL.

The rearrangement uses TRBV28 and TRBJ2-7; no clear D gene. V was trimmed by 8 bases and J by 7 bases, leaving 12 bases between them. The CDR3 loop spans 11 amino acids. Germline V lookup: CDR1 MDHEN, CDR2 SYDVKM. CDR3 residues: CASRVPGEQYF. The CDR3 coding sequence is TGTGCCAGCCGAGTGCCTGGAGAGCAGTACTTC.

The chain couples TRBV5-1 to TRBJ1-3; 8 bases map to TRBD1. Germline CDR1 and CDR2: SGHRS and YFSETQ. CDR3 length equals 16 residues. The V gene end was trimmed by 4 bases and the J gene end by 0 bases; junction bases not matched to a gene: 6. The DNA for the CDR3 is TGCGCCAGCAGCCAAGGGACAGGCGGCTCTGGAAACACCATATATTTT. Translating gives CASSQGTGGSGNTIYF.

The J gene is TRBJ2-2, the V gene TRBV15; maybe TRBD1 (6 bases). Germline V gene lookup returns CDR1 LNHNV and CDR2 YYDKDF (reference sequence). The CDR3 is made up of 16 amino acids. V dropped 4 bases and J dropped 0 bases, with 12 bases sitting between them. This CDR3 reads CATSTRRTANTGELFF. The CDR3 nucleotides read TGTGCCACCAGCACAAGACGGACAGCGAACACCGGGGAGCTGTTTTTT.

The chain couples TRBV7-3 to TRBJ2-5; 7 bases match TRBD2. The germline V gene has CDR1 SGHTA and CDR2 FQGTGA. Unmatched junction bases numbered 5, after V lost 5 bases and J lost 5 bases. CDR3 length equals 13 residues. CDR3 DNA: TGTGCCAGCAGCAGGGCGGGGGAGGAGACCCAGTACTTC. It is translated as CASSRAGEETQYF.

This clone showed up just once. The chain joins TRBV5-1 to TRBJ1-2, with TRBD1 as a possible D gene (6 bases). Germline loops: CDR1 SGHRS, CDR2 YFSETQ. The CDR3 length is 14 residues. The V end lost 0 bases, the J end lost 5 bases, and 11 bases lay between the germline ends. The CDR3 is CASSLESRGYGYTF. The DNA for the CDR3 is TGCGCCAGCAGCTTGGAGTCCAGGGGATATGGCTACACCTTC.

The chain joins TRBV24-1 to TRBJ2-2; 9 bases are shared with TRBD1. This CDR3 has 16 residues. After removal of 9 bases from V and 4 bases from J, the junction contained 11 bases not matched to a gene. In germline, CDR1 is KGHDR, CDR2 SFDVKD. CDR3 protein: CATGLAGTGSTGELFF. CDR3 DNA sequence: TGTGCCACCGGACTTGCCGGGACAGGGAGCACCGGGGAGCTGTTTTTT.

The J gene is TRBJ1-1, the V gene TRBV24-1, with D tentatively TRBD1 (5 bases). Trimming shortened V by 5 bases and J by 5 bases, and 11 bases separated the two germline ends. From germline, CDR1 is KGHDR and CDR2 SFDVKD. CDR3 length: 13 amino acids. The CDR3 DNA reads as TGTGCCACCAGTGGCCCCCGGGGGACTGAAGCTTTCTTT. The encoded protein is CATSGPRGTEAFF.

A single count supports this clone. J is TRBJ1-5 and V is TRBV28, with 7 nucleotides matching TRBD1. The CDR3 consists of 15 residues. Germline CDR1 is MDHEN and CDR2 is SYDVKM. V trimming: 6 bases; J trimming: 10 bases; junction bases outside the gene matches: 15. CDR3 nucleotides: TGTGCCAGCAGACTGACGACAGGGCGAAGAGGACCCCAGCATTTT. Its translation: CASRLTTGRRGPQHF.

This clone appeared once. This chain links TRBV6-5 with TRBJ1-6; the D is unclear. Germline V gene sequence: CDR1 MNHEY, CDR2 SVGAGI. V was cut by 0 bases and J by 3 bases, with 6 bases left in between. There are 15 residues in the CDR3. Here the CDR3 reads CASSYSEGYNSPLHF. The CDR3 bases are TGTGCCAGCAGTTACTCCGAGGGCTATAATTCACCCCTCCACTTT.

The DNA of the CDR3 is TGTGCCAGCAGTGGGTCTAGCGGAACGTACGAGCAGTACTTC. Amino acid sequence: CASSGSSGTYEQYF. This chain uses TRBV11-1 with TRBJ2-7, with 7 nucleotides matching TRBD2. Looked up from germline, CDR1 is SGHAT and CDR2 is FQDESV (reference sequence). The CDR3 totals 14 residues. The V segment lost 6 bases and the J segment 4 bases; nucleotides outside the gene matches: 9. Full variable domain (rest looked up from reference TRBV11-1 and TRBJ2-7): EAEVAQSPRYKITEKSQAVAFWCDPISGHATLYWYRQILGQGPELLVQFQDESVVDDSQLPKDRFSAERLKGVDSTLKIQPAELGDSAMYLCASSGSSGTYEQYFGPGTRLTVT.

This clone showed up just once. The rearrangement links TRBV7-7 to TRBJ2-1; 12 bases align to TRBD2. This CDR3 has 15 amino acids. V dropped 5 bases and J dropped 4; count of bases not matched to a gene: 3. CDR1 is SSHAT, CDR2 FNYEAQ, per germline (reference sequence). CDR3 amino acids: CASSRGLAGYNEQFF. In nucleotides, the CDR3 is TGTGCCAGCAGCCGGGGACTAGCGGGTTACAATGAGCAGTTCTTC.

The rearrangement joins TRBV5-1 to TRBJ1-2; the D is unclear. This CDR3 contains 15 residues. V lost 0 bases and J lost 6, with 15 bases in between. Per the germline V gene, CDR1 is SGHRS and CDR2 is YFSETQ. The chain's CDR3 is CASSLATPVEDGYTF. The CDR3 DNA sequence: TGCGCCAGCAGCTTGGCCACCCCGGTAGAGGATGGCTACACCTTC.

This sequence joins TRBV11-2 and TRBJ2-1, with TRBD2 as a possible D gene (6 bases). Germline assignment: CDR1 SGHAT and CDR2 FQNNGV. This CDR3 has 15 amino acids. With 2 bases removed from V and 4 bases from J, the gap between germline ends came to 12 bases. The CDR3 DNA is TGTGCCAGCAGCTTAAACGCGGGGAAATACAATGAGCAGTTCTTC. This translates into CASSLNAGKYNEQFF.

The chain recombines TRBV5-1 with TRBJ2-5, with TRBD1 matching 7 bases. Germline trimming cut 5 bases from V and 0 bases from J; bases unmatched to any gene: 4. Germline V lookup: CDR1 SGHRS, CDR2 YFSETQ. The CDR3 consists of 14 residues. The CDR3 nucleotides are TGCGCCAGCAGTTTACAGGGGTACCAAGAGACCCAGTACTTC. Protein product: CASSLQGYQETQYF. Based on the CDR3 plus reference TRBV5-1 and TRBJ2-5, the full variable domain is KAGVTQTPRYLIKTRGQQVTLSCSPISGHRSVSWYQQTPGQGLQFLFEYFSETQRNKGNFPGRFSGRQFSNSRSEMNVSTLELGDSALYLCASSLQGYQETQYFGPGTRLLVL.

The chain carries TRBV7-2 and TRBJ1-2; 7 bases align to TRBD1. The CDR3 runs 13 residues. V dropped 3 bases and J dropped 5; count of bases not matched to a gene: 3. Germline V gene sequence: CDR1 SGHTA, CDR2 FQGNSA. The CDR3 coding sequence is TGTGCCAGCAGCTTGGACAGGCGGTATGGCTACACCTTC. It translates to CASSLDRRYGYTF.

This clone was detected a few times. This chain uses TRBV24-1 with TRBJ1-4; no reliable D call. The CDR3 is 13 residues long. V lost 5 bases to trimming and J lost 3 bases, with 6 bases between them. Germline-derived CDR1 and CDR2 are KGHDR and SFDVKD. For the CDR3, the DNA is TGTGCCACCAGTGGGCCAGCTAATGAAAAACTGTTTTTT. Its translation is CATSGPANEKLFF.